The T cell receptor (beta chain) described here comes from a study of T cell responses to AZD1222 COVID-19 vaccine. The CDR3 runs 12 residues. Per the germline V gene, CDR1 is LGHDT and CDR2 is YNNKEL (reference sequence). Trimming took off 3 bases at V and 14 bases at J, with 14 bases between the two ends. As to this clone: Its target is unknown.

Whole-study findings and limits: Only a handful of people who got AZD1222 tested seropositive at baseline. White British donors predominated, females outnumbered males, and clonal diversity was possibly underestimated. All repertoire sampling was performed exclusively after the peak T cell response. Along spike, vaccine-associated CD4 TCRs were found throughout, with dominance at 160-218 and 743-854.

Sequencing was performed with immunoSEQ multiplex PCR; in TCRdb, only in-frame clones are kept and a portion is missing. The top ten clones hold over 1.5% of a sample with roughly 140,000 clones, roughly 92% of them seen once. This TCR derives from an adult in good health. The chain couples TRBV3-1 (or the pseudogene TRBV3-2) to TRBJ2-1, with D possibly TRBD2 on 6 matching bases. The source was peripheral blood, collected on day 0 of AZD1222 vaccination. Here the CDR3 reads CASSHQGRGKFF. Here the CDR3 DNA reads TGTGCCAGCAGCCACCAGGGCCGGGGGAAGTTCTTC.